This T cell receptor beta chain came from a study of graft-versus-host responses after intestinal transplantation. Study-wide background: Recipients obtained multivisceral, liver-intestinal, or isolated intestinal transplants. Every one of the recipients received anti-thymocyte globulin induction and afterwards took tacrolimus and steroids for 3 to 4 years. Findings and limits, study-wide: Some GvH clones were seen earlier in gut or blood, suggesting intestinal origin. Peak levels of circulating GvH clones tracked with early post-transplant HvG declines.

CDR1 is SGHNT, CDR2 YYREEE, per germline (reference sequence). The CDR3 covers 13 residues. Deletions cut 0 bases from V and 5 bases from J, with 8 bases between. Only in-frame clones appear in the TCRdb table, and some are missing; sequencing was by immunoSEQ multiplex PCR. This sample has around 92,000 clones, with 86% found just once. For this clone: Its antigen is currently unknown.

This sequence originates from a human patient who received an intestinal transplant, so some T cells may come from the graft donor. The chain couples TRBV5-4 to TRBJ1-1; no reliable D call. This material consisted of PBMCs, taken 255 days after intestinal transplant. CDR3 coding DNA: TGTGCCAGCAGCTTGGGCGGGTCTACTGAAGCTTTCTTT. Translation: CASSLGGSTEAFF.